Detailed here is one T cell receptor (beta chain). The data stem from a study of PD-L1 blockade in urothelial cancer. Time point given: peripheral blood 6 weeks after treatment start. This CDR3 comprises 17 residues. The assay was immunoSEQ multiplex PCR, and TCRdb's table has in-frame clones only and misses some. The sample has some 23,000 clones; less than 85% are singletons. This chain connects TRBV21-1 to TRBJ2-5; the listed D gene, TRBD2, was not tested against the DNA. TRBV21-1 is designated a pseudogene. The source material was PBMCs, sampled around atezolizumab (anti-PD-L1) treatment. The TCR was taken from a man between 65 and 85 years old with urothelial cancer. The CDR3 protein is CASSKALYQREPKTQYF. In nucleotides, the CDR3 is TGTGCCAGCAGCAAAGCGCTTTATCAGCGGGAGCCAAAGACCCAGTACTTC.